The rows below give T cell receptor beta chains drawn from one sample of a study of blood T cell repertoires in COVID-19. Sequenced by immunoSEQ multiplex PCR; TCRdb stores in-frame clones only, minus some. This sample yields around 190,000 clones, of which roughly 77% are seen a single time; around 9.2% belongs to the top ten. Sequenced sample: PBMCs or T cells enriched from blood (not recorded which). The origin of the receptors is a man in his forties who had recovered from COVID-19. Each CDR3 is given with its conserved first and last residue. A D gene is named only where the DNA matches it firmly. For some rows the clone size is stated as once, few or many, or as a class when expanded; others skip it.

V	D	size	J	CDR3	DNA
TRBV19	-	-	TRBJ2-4	CATSDYRDVKNIQYF	TGTGCCACTTCGGATTACAGGGATGTCAAAAACATTCAGTACTTC
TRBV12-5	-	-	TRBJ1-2	CASGLLLGGGGYTF	TGTGCTAGTGGCCTCCTACTAGGGGGTGGAGGCTACACCTTC
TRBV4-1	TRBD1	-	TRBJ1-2	CASSPGTGNYGYTF	TGCGCCAGCAGCCCCGGGACAGGCAACTATGGCTACACCTTC
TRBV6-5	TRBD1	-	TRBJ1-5	CASSSTGGNQPQHF	TGTGCCAGCAGTTCGACAGGGGGCAATCAGCCCCAGCATTTT
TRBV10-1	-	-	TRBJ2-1	CASSRDSSLDEQFF	TGCGCCAGCAGCCGGGACTCAAGTCTCGACGAGCAGTTCTTC
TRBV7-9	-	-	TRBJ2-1	CASMRTETYNEQFF	TGTGCCAGCATGCGGACAGAGACCTACAATGAGCAGTTCTTC
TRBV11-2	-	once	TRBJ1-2	CASSLAGSNYGYTF	TGTGCCAGCAGCTTAGCCGGGTCTAACTATGGCTACACCTTC
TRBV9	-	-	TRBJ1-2	CASSATRYGYTF	TGTGCCAGCAGCGCGACGCGGTATGGCTACACCTTC
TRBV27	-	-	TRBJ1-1	CASSLADFTEAFF	TGTGCCAGCAGTTTAGCGGATTTCACTGAAGCTTTCTTT
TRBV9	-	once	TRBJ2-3	CASSRGLWGTDTQYF	TGTGCCAGCAGCAGGGGACTGTGGGGCACAGATACGCAGTATTTT
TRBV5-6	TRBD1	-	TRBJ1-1	CASSYQGAERNTEAFF	TGTGCCAGCAGCTATCAGGGGGCGGAAAGGAACACTGAAGCTTTCTTT
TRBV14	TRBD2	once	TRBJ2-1	CASSQGLAGGPGHNEQFF	TGTGCCAGCAGCCAAGGACTAGCGGGGGGGCCGGGGCACAATGAGCAGTTCTTC
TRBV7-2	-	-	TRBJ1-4	CASSDSRGYEKLFF	TGTGCCAGCAGCGACTCACGGGGTTATGAAAAACTGTTTTTT
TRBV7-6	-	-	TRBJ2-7	CASSLGGQAGEQYF	TGTGCCAGCAGCTTAGGGGGTCAGGCGGGCGAGCAGTACTTC
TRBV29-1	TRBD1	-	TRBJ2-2	CSVQNRDRGFIGELFF	TGCAGCGTTCAAAACCGGGACAGGGGTTTTATCGGGGAGCTGTTTTTT
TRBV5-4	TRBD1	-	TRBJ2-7	CASREKGQVSSYEQYF	TGTGCCAGCAGAGAAAAGGGACAGGTGAGCTCCTACGAGCAGTACTTC
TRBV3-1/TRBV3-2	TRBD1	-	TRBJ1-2	CASRQGGSEGYTF	TGTGCCAGCAGACAGGGGGGGTCGGAGGGCTACACCTTC
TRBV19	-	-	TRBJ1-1	CASSISRNTEAFF	TGTGCCAGTAGTATTAGCCGGAACACTGAAGCTTTCTTT
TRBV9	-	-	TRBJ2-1	CASSANSEQFF	TGTGCCAGCAGCGCTAATTCCGAGCAGTTCTTC
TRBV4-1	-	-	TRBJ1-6	CASSTQGYNSPLHF	TGCGCCAGCTCCACGCAGGGTTATAATTCACCCCTCCACTTT
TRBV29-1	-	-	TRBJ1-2	CSVEVLRDAGYTF	TGCAGCGTTGAAGTCCTCAGGGATGCTGGCTACACCTTC
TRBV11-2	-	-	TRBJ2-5	CASSLRWETQYF	TGTGCCAGCAGCCTACGGTGGGAGACCCAGTACTTC
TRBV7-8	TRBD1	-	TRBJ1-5	CASSFDRVNQPQHF	TGTGCCAGCAGCTTTGACAGGGTTAATCAGCCCCAGCATTTT
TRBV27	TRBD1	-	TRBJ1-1	CASSLWTGGNTEAFF	TGTGCCAGCAGTTTATGGACAGGGGGGAACACTGAAGCTTTCTTT
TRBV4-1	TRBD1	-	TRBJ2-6	CASSHGLPGQVSGANVLTF	TGCGCCAGCAGCCACGGGTTGCCGGGACAGGTCTCTGGGGCCAACGTCCTGACTTTC
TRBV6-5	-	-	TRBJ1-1	CASSFGLSTEAFF	TGTGCCAGCAGTTTCGGACTTAGCACTGAAGCTTTCTTT
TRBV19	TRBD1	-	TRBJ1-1	CASSDRGRRTEAFF	TGTGCCAGTAGCGACAGGGGGCGCAGGACTGAAGCTTTCTTT
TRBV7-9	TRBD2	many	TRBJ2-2	CASSGRDYDTGELFF	TGTGCCAGCAGCGGACGGGACTACGACACCGGGGAGCTGTTTTTT
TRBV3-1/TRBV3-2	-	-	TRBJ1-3	CASSQDRPSGARNTIYF	TGTGCCAGCAGCCAAGATAGACCCTCAGGGGCCCGAAACACCATATATTTT
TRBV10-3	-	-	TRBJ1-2	CAISGGRVGRGYTF	TGTGCCATCAGTGGGGGCAGGGTGGGCCGTGGCTACACCTTC
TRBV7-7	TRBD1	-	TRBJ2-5	CASSPRVRDRGKETQYF	TGTGCCAGCTCACCCCGGGTGCGGGACAGGGGTAAAGAGACCCAGTACTTC
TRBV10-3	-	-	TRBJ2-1	CAISDQSETGSNEQFF	TGTGCCATCAGTGACCAGAGCGAGACAGGCAGCAATGAGCAGTTCTTC
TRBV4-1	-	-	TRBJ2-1	CASSQGGLPTWGEQFF	TGCGCCAGCAGCCAAGGGGGGCTCCCGACCTGGGGTGAGCAGTTCTTC
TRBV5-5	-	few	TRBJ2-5	CASRPGEGETQYF	TGTGCCAGCAGGCCAGGGGAGGGGGAGACCCAGTACTTC
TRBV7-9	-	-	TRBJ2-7	CASSSQGNEQYF	TGTGCCAGCAGCTCACAGGGAAACGAGCAGTACTTC
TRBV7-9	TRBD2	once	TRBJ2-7	CASSRASGRGPTYEQYF	TGTGCCAGCAGCAGAGCTAGCGGGAGGGGCCCAACCTACGAGCAGTACTTC
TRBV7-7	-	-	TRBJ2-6	CASSPREWASGANVLTF	TGTGCCAGCAGCCCACGAGAGTGGGCTTCTGGGGCCAACGTCCTGACTTTC